Listed below are T cell receptor beta chains from one sample, sequenced in a study of blood T cell repertoires in COVID-19. Assay used: immunoSEQ multiplex PCR; TCRdb lists only in-frame clones, some missing. The sample has 160,000 or so clones; around nine tenths are singletons. Sample: peripheral blood. The receptors shown here come from a woman aged 65 to 85 with acute or convalescent COVID-19. CDR3s include the opening cysteine and the closing phenylalanine or tryptophan. The order of the fields is J gene, V gene, CDR3 length, CDR3 protein.

J gene: TRBJ2-6
V gene: TRBV7-2
CDR3 length: 13
CDR3 protein: CASSFTGANVLTF

J gene: TRBJ2-1
V gene: TRBV10-1
CDR3 length: 14
CDR3 protein: CASSEWTGGNEQFF

J gene: TRBJ2-2
V gene: TRBV18
CDR3 length: 15
CDR3 protein: CASSPGTGTTGELFF

J gene: TRBJ1-6
V gene: TRBV27
CDR3 length: 18
CDR3 protein: CASSLFGGASSYNSPLHF

J gene: TRBJ1-2
V gene: TRBV7-2
CDR3 length: 15
CDR3 protein: CASSSRGGEGHGYTF

J gene: TRBJ2-3
V gene: TRBV27
CDR3 length: 15
CDR3 protein: CASRLTALGTDTQYF

J gene: TRBJ1-2
V gene: TRBV27
CDR3 length: 14
CDR3 protein: CASSLSRDRDGYTF

J gene: TRBJ2-3
V gene: TRBV6-6
CDR3 length: 11
CDR3 protein: CASRSGDTQYF

J gene: TRBJ2-1
V gene: TRBV10-3
CDR3 length: 17
CDR3 protein: CAISESTGLAASNEQFF

J gene: TRBJ1-2
V gene: TRBV18
CDR3 length: 11
CDR3 protein: CASSGPDGYTF

J gene: TRBJ1-2
V gene: TRBV6-2/TRBV6-3
CDR3 length: 16
CDR3 protein: CASSSTTDRVFFGYTF

J gene: TRBJ1-1
V gene: TRBV5-6
CDR3 length: 15
CDR3 protein: CASSLAGGADTEAFF

J gene: TRBJ1-1
V gene: TRBV14
CDR3 length: 14
CDR3 protein: CASRPQGRGTEAFF

J gene: TRBJ1-2
V gene: TRBV6-5
CDR3 length: 14
CDR3 protein: CASSRQGVNYGYTF

J gene: TRBJ1-5
V gene: TRBV19
CDR3 length: 14
CDR3 protein: CASSIRQGNQPQHF

J gene: TRBJ1-1
V gene: TRBV5-5
CDR3 length: 12
CDR3 protein: CASSRDREGAFF

J gene: TRBJ2-1
V gene: TRBV5-4
CDR3 length: 14
CDR3 protein: CASSSYSLYNEQFF

J gene: TRBJ1-1
V gene: TRBV27
CDR3 length: 14
CDR3 protein: CASNSWGLGTEAFF

J gene: TRBJ2-2
V gene: TRBV7-2
CDR3 length: 14
CDR3 protein: CASSFTTGTGELFF

J gene: TRBJ2-3
V gene: TRBV7-2
CDR3 length: 17
CDR3 protein: CASSLDWRGGASDTQYF

J gene: TRBJ1-6
V gene: TRBV15
CDR3 length: 13
CDR3 protein: CATSRDSDSPLHF

J gene: TRBJ1-3
V gene: TRBV7-2
CDR3 length: 14
CDR3 protein: CASSSGYSGNTIYF

J gene: TRBJ2-7
V gene: TRBV7-2
CDR3 length: 13
CDR3 protein: CASSSTGAYEQYF

J gene: TRBJ1-1
V gene: TRBV2
CDR3 length: 13
CDR3 protein: CASSVLEITEAFF

J gene: TRBJ1-6
V gene: TRBV5-3
CDR3 length: 15
CDR3 protein: CARSGDSTHGSPLHF

J gene: TRBJ2-4
V gene: TRBV3-1/TRBV3-2
CDR3 length: 14
CDR3 protein: CASSRIAGSDIQYF

J gene: TRBJ1-1
V gene: TRBV18
CDR3 length: 16
CDR3 protein: CASSPTTTILGTEAFF

J gene: TRBJ1-1
V gene: TRBV18
CDR3 length: 14
CDR3 protein: CASSPPGVNTEAFF

J gene: TRBJ2-3
V gene: TRBV6-5
CDR3 length: 16
CDR3 protein: CASSSKSGTITDTQYF

J gene: TRBJ1-2
V gene: TRBV3-1/TRBV3-2
CDR3 length: 13
CDR3 protein: CASSLRGVYGYTF

J gene: TRBJ2-5
V gene: TRBV13
CDR3 length: 14
CDR3 protein: CASSPPRRVETQYF

J gene: TRBJ2-7
V gene: TRBV7-2
CDR3 length: 16
CDR3 protein: CASSLASAGGIYEQYF

J gene: TRBJ1-6
V gene: TRBV7-2
CDR3 length: 18
CDR3 protein: CASSDPGQGGSYNSPLHF

J gene: TRBJ2-5
V gene: TRBV7-7
CDR3 length: 15
CDR3 protein: CASSLGASGAGTQYF

J gene: TRBJ2-5
V gene: TRBV3-1/TRBV3-2
CDR3 length: 15
CDR3 protein: CASCTSPRGWETQYF

J gene: TRBJ2-3
V gene: TRBV6-5
CDR3 length: 15
CDR3 protein: CASTGGASSTDTQYF